This TCR beta chain was sequenced for a study of T cells in Graves' hyperthyroidism and ophthalmopathy. General observations from the study: Ophthalmopathy could be told apart from stable hyperthyroidism with a 13 V-J model. Ophthalmopathy onset followed model prediction by a median around six months. Also found in blood were most expanded thyroid clonotypes above 0.001.

This clonotype occurred a few times. Its antigen is undetermined. The CDR3 extends over 17 amino acids. J lost 0 bases, V lost 5 bases, and 9 bases had no gene match. The germline gives CDR1 KGHDR, CDR2 SFDVKD. RNA transcripts yielded amplified TCR beta CDR3 regions. A first-round RT-PCR of the TCR CDR3 used the HTBI primer set. TCRdb independently ran MiXCR on the multiplex PCR reads; one entry per CDR3 protein. This sample yields 350,000 to 400,000 distinct CDR3 sequences, of which about 18% are seen a single time; around two fifths belongs to the top ten. The TCR originated in a man aged 18 to 30 with Graves' ophthalmopathy. The chain has TRBV24-1 and TRBJ2-1, with 7 bases aligning to TRBD1. The sequenced material came from blood. CDR3 nucleotides: TGTGCCACCAGTGTTAGCAACAGGGGCCCCTCCTACAATGAGCAGTTCTTC. It is translated as CATSVSNRGPSYNEQFF.